The 13 T cell receptor beta chains reported below all come from one sample, sequenced in a study of blood T cell repertoires in COVID-19. Data came from immunoSEQ multiplex PCR; TCRdb stores just in-frame clones and leaves some out. The repertoire holds roughly 100,000 clones, around 88% seen once, with under 2% in the top ten. The sequenced sample consisted of peripheral blood. Receptors were obtained from a man at least 80 years old with acute or convalescent COVID-19.

This chain connects TRBV5-5 to TRBJ1-6, with D possibly TRBD1 on 5 matching bases. CDR1 SGHKS and CDR2 YYEKEE come from the germline V gene (reference sequence). The ends were cut back, 1 base at V and 0 bases at J, with 20 bases in the middle. CDR3 length: 20 amino acids. CDR3 sequence: CASSLYQGRSSSSYNSPLHF. The CDR3 DNA is TGTGCCAGCAGCTTGTATCAGGGCCGCAGTTCGAGCTCCTATAATTCACCCCTCCACTTT.

The V gene is TRBV2, the J gene TRBJ2-5, with a weak D call TRBD2 (5 bases). CDR1 is SNHLY and CDR2 is FYNNEI in the germline V gene. CDR3 length: 12 amino acids. V lost 7 bases, J lost 7 bases, and 13 bases lay in between. The CDR3 sequence: CASIPPAGTQYF. As DNA, the CDR3 is TGTGCCAGCATCCCCCCCGCGGGGACCCAGTACTTC.

This chain joins TRBV19 and TRBJ2-3, with D maybe TRBD1 (6 bases). Trimming took 7 bases from V and 3 from J, leaving 11 bases between them. The V gene's germline CDR1 is LNHDA and CDR2 SQIVND (reference sequence). The CDR3 totals 13 residues. The CDR3: CASTYQGTDTQYF. The CDR3, as DNA: TGTGCCAGTACCTATCAGGGGACAGATACGCAGTATTTT.

V and J are TRBV27 and TRBJ1-5, with TRBD1 identical over 9 bases. The length of the CDR3 is 16 residues. Germline V CDR1 and CDR2: MNHEY, SMNVEV (reference sequence). The J segment lost 0 bases and the V segment lost 4 bases, leaving 4 bases of the junction unmatched. The CDR3 is CASSSRQGVSNQPQHF. Here the CDR3 DNA reads TGTGCCAGCAGTTCCAGACAGGGGGTTAGCAATCAGCCCCAGCATTTT.

The V gene is TRBV4-2, the J gene TRBJ1-5, with D possibly being TRBD1 (6 bases). Germline V CDR1 and CDR2: LGHNA, YNFKEQ. The CDR3 consists of 16 residues. The V gene lost 0 bases and the J gene lost 4 bases, with 13 bases spanning the gap. The CDR3 DNA sequence: TGTGCCAGCAGCCAAGAGGGCGGACAGAGAAATCAGCCCCAGCATTTT. It yields the protein CASSQEGGQRNQPQHF.

V is TRBV28 and J is TRBJ2-1; 12 bases align to TRBD2. CDR1 and CDR2 from the germline V gene are MDHEN and SYDVKM. The CDR3 has 16 residues. V lost 4 bases to trimming and J lost 3 bases; unmatched junction nucleotides: 4. Here the CDR3 DNA reads TGTGCCAGCAGTTCACTAGCGGGGGGTTACTACAATGAGCAGTTCTTC. Translating it yields CASSSLAGGYYNEQFF.

This chain links TRBV29-1 with TRBJ2-7, with 14 bases fitting TRBD2. The CDR3 is 13 amino acids. Germline CDR1 is SQVTM and CDR2 is ANQGSEA. V gave up 7 bases and J gave up 5 bases; unmatched junction bases: 4. The CDR3, as DNA: TGCAGCGCCGGGGGACTAGCGGGAGACGAGCAGTACTTC. Amino acid sequence: CSAGGLAGDEQYF.

The genes are TRBV7-3 and TRBJ2-3; 9 bases agree with TRBD2. The germline V gene has CDR1 SGHTA and CDR2 FQGTGA. This CDR3 is built from 15 residues. Trimming took 3 bases from V and 3 from J; bases not matched to a gene: 4. This CDR3 is CASSLAGGPTDTQYF. The CDR3, as DNA: TGTGCCAGCAGCTTGGCGGGAGGGCCGACAGATACGCAGTATTTT.

The genes are TRBV30 and TRBJ1-2; D gene uncertain. Trimming took 0 bases from V and 5 from J, leaving 10 bases between them. Germline CDR1 and CDR2: GTSNPN and SVGIG (reference sequence). This CDR3 contains 13 residues. The CDR3 region is CAWSVGQAYGYTF. The CDR3 DNA follows: TGTGCCTGGAGTGTAGGCCAGGCATATGGCTACACCTTC. Together with reference TRBV30 and TRBJ1-2, the CDR3 gives the full variable domain: SQTIHQWPATLVQPVGSPLSLECTVEGTSNPNLYWYRQAAGRGLQLLFYSVGIGQISSEVPQNLSASRPQDRQFILSSKKLLLSDSGFYLCAWSVGQAYGYTFGSGTRLTVV.

The chain carries TRBV12-3 or TRBV12-4 and TRBJ2-7; 7 bases match TRBD1. The V segment lost 5 bases and the J segment 3 bases; nucleotides outside the gene matches: 4. The CDR3 runs 13 residues. The CDR3: CASSPGGIYEQYF. The CDR3 DNA reads TGTGCCAGCAGTCCAGGGGGAATCTACGAGCAGTACTTC.

This clone turned up a few times. The CDR3 reads CASSLRYRDVSNEQYF. The CDR3, as DNA: TGTGCCAGCAGCTTAAGATACAGGGATGTTAGCAACGAGCAGTACTTC. The chain employs TRBV7-6 and TRBJ2-7; possible D gene TRBD1, 6 bases. Germline V gene lookup returns CDR1 SGHVS and CDR2 FNYEAQ. Trimming stripped 2 bases from V and 5 bases from J, with 19 bases between. The CDR3 extends over 16 amino acids.

The chain couples TRBV19 to TRBJ1-5; 8 bases align to TRBD1. V lost 3 bases and J lost 2; bases outside the gene matches: 9. The germline V gene has CDR1 LNHDA and CDR2 SQIVND (reference sequence). CDR3 length: 17 amino acids. The CDR3 sequence: CASSILDRGWGNQPQHF. CDR3 DNA sequence: TGTGCCAGTAGTATTCTCGACAGGGGATGGGGCAATCAGCCCCAGCATTTT.

The V call is TRBV18, the J call TRBJ1-1; 7 nucleotides agree with TRBD1. This CDR3 has 12 residues. The V gene end was trimmed by 3 bases and the J gene end by 11 bases; junction bases not matched to a gene: 6. Germline V gene lookup returns CDR1 KGHSH and CDR2 LQKENI. The CDR3 region is CASSPVQGLAFF. CDR3 in DNA: TGTGCCAGCTCACCTGTACAGGGGTTGGCTTTCTTT.